This TCR beta chain was identified in a study of CD8+ T cells in alopecia areata. Specified treatment: oral pan-JAK inhibitor, 5-10 mg twice daily. The CDR3 has 10 amino acids. Germline CDR1 DFQATT, CDR2 SNEGSKA (reference sequence). In the case of this clone: A read error may produce the germline difference seen at one junction end.

Once RNA had been extracted, it was reverse transcribed into cDNA to act as the sequencing template. Assay: immunoSEQ multiplex PCR; the TCRdb copy retains only in-frame clones and omits some. The table has roughly 110,000 clones, 84% seen once. The rearrangement links TRBV20-1 to TRBJ2-1; 9 bases fit TRBD1. Sequences were derived from CD8+ T cells sorted from blood, sampled at week 24, from a patient treated with tofacitinib. The receptor was isolated from a human donor with alopecia areata. This CDR3 is CSAGTGGTVF. DNA of the CDR3: TGCAGTGCTGGAACAGGGGGCACGGTCTTC.